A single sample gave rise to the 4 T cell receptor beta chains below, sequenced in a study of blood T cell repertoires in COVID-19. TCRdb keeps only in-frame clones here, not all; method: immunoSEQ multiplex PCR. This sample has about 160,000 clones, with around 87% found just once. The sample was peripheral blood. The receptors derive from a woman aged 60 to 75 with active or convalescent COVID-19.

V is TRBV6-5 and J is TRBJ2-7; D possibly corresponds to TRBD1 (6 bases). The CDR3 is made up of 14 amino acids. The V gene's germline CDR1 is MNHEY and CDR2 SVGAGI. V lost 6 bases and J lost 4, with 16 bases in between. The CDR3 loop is CASRPRGRGYEQYF. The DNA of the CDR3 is TGTGCCAGCAGGCCAAGGGGCAGGGGATACGAGCAGTACTTC.

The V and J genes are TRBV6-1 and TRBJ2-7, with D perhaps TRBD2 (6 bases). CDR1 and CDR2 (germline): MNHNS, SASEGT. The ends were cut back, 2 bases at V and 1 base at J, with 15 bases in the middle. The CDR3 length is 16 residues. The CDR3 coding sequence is TGTGCCAGCAGTGAACGGGGGACGTACGTTTCCTACGAGCAGTACTTC. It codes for CASSERGTYVSYEQYF.

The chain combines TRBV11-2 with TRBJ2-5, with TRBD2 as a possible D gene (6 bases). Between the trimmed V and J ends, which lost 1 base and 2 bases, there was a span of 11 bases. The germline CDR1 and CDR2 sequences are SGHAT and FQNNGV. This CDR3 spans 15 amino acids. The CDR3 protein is CASSLVRGGQETQYF. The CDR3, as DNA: TGTGCCAGCAGCTTAGTACGTGGGGGGCAAGAGACCCAGTACTTC.

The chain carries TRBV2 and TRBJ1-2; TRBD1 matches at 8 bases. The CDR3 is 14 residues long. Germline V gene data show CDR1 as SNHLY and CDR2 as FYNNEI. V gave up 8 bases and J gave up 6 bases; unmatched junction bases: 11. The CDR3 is CASLEDREIDGYTF. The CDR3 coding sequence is TGTGCCAGCCTAGAGGACAGGGAGATTGATGGCTACACCTTC.